The subject of this entry is one T cell receptor (beta chain). There were TCR beta CDR3 regions amplified from RNA transcripts. The HTBI primer set was used in a first-round RT-PCR of the TCR CDR3. Each CDR3 protein gets one entry after TCRdb re-called the multiplex PCR reads with MiXCR. Of about 400,000 distinct CDR3 sequences listed, approximately 25% are singletons. This CDR3 comprises 14 residues. V lost 6 bases and J lost 0, with 10 bases in between. This record comes from a study of T cells in Graves' hyperthyroidism and ophthalmopathy. Pregnant or lactating patients were excluded, as were those with uncontrolled infection or other autoimmune disease.

This clonotype originated in a man aged 50-59 years with Graves' hyperthyroidism. This sequence joins TRBV12-3 or TRBV12-4 and TRBJ2-3; D may be TRBD1 (6 bases). Source material: blood. Here the CDR3 reads CASSVDSSTDTQYF. The CDR3 DNA is TGTGCCAGCAGCGTGGACAGTAGCACAGATACGCAGTATTTT.